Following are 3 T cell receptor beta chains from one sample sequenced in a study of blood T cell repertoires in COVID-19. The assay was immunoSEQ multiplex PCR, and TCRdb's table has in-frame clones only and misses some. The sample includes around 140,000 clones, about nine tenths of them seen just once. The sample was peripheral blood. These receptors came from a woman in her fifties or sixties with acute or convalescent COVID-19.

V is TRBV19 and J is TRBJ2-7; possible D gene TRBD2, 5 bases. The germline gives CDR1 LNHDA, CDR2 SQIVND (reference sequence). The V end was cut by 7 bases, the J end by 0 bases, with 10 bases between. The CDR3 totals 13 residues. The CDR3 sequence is CASTQLGSYEQYF. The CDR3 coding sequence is TGTGCCAGTACCCAACTAGGCTCCTACGAGCAGTACTTC.

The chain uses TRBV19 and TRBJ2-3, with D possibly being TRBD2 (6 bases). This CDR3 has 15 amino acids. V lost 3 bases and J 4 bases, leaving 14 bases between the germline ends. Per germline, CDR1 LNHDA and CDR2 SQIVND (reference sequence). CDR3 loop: CASSIGGNGADTQYF. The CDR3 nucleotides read TGTGCCAGTAGTATCGGCGGGAACGGCGCAGATACGCAGTATTTT.

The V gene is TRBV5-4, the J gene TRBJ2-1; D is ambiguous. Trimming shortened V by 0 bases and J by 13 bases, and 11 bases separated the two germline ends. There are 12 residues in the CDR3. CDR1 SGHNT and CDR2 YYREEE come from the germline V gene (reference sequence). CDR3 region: CASSLVASSQFF. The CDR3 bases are TGTGCCAGCAGCTTGGTGGCCTCGTCTCAGTTCTTC.